The 13 T cell receptor beta chains below all came from one sample that was sequenced in a study of cytomegalovirus exposure and HLA in healthy donors. In the PCR, 60 Vbeta and 13 Jbeta primers were used. Assay used: immunoSEQ multiplex PCR; TCRdb lists only in-frame clones, some missing. The sample has fewer than 85,000 clones, about 75% seen once. Material for sequencing was PBMCs. These receptors came from a man aged 55-75 years in good health and CMV-seropositive.

The gene calls are TRBV27 and TRBJ2-7; 7 bases agree with TRBD1. This CDR3 comprises 13 residues. J gave up 6 bases and V 4 bases, and 6 bases lay outside the gene matches. Germline V gene sequence: CDR1 MNHEY, CDR2 SMNVEV (reference sequence). The CDR3 reads CASSSSRTGEQYF. The CDR3 DNA is TGTGCCAGCAGTTCCTCTCGGACAGGCGAGCAGTACTTC.

The chain combines TRBV7-6 with TRBJ2-2; 8 bases agree with TRBD1. V lost 5 bases to trimming and J lost 1 base; unmatched junction nucleotides: 6. The CDR3 length is 16 residues. Looked up from germline, CDR1 is SGHVS and CDR2 is FNYEAQ. CDR3 in DNA: TGTGCCAGCAGCAGGGCGGGGACAGGGAACACCGGGGAGCTGTTTTTT. Its protein product is CASSRAGTGNTGELFF.

V and J are TRBV7-9 and TRBJ1-1; 9 bases line up with TRBD1. The ends lost 5 bases at V and 5 bases at J; junction bases unmatched: 9. This CDR3 is built from 15 residues. Per the germline V gene, CDR1 is SEHNR and CDR2 is FQNEAQ (reference sequence). CDR3 sequence: CASSRYGTGITEAFF. CDR3 DNA sequence: TGTGCCAGCAGCCGATATGGGACAGGGATAACTGAAGCTTTCTTT.

The V gene is TRBV5-5, the J gene TRBJ2-2; no reliable D call. Germline loops: CDR1 SGHKS, CDR2 YYEKEE (reference sequence). The V gene lost 0 bases and the J gene lost 6 bases, with 9 bases spanning the gap. The CDR3 is 14 amino acids. CDR3: CASSLGGTAGELFF. The DNA of the CDR3 is TGTGCCAGCAGCTTGGGCGGCACCGCCGGGGAGCTGTTTTTT.

This clone was observed a few times. The chain carries TRBV6-1 and TRBJ2-5; TRBD1 matches at 7 bases. The CDR3 runs to 14 residues. The germline gives CDR1 MNHNS, CDR2 SASEGT. Trimming removed 3 bases from V and 3 bases from J; junction bases left unmatched: 4. The CDR3 coding sequence is TGTGCCAGCAGTGAGTCGACAGGGAAAGAGACCCAGTACTTC. This translates into CASSESTGKETQYF.

The rearrangement uses TRBV7-3 and TRBJ2-2, with D unresolved. The CDR3 totals 13 residues. Trimming pared 4 bases from V and 6 bases from J, leaving 9 bases between. Germline CDR1 and CDR2: SGHTA and FQGTGA. The CDR3 DNA is TGTGCCAGCAGCTCGAGATACTCCGGGGAGCTGTTTTTT. It specifies CASSSRYSGELFF.

The chain carries TRBV7-9 and TRBJ2-5; weak D call: TRBD1 (5 bases). The germline CDR1 and CDR2 sequences are SEHNR and FQNEAQ (reference sequence). CDR3 size: 15 residues. Trimming stripped 0 bases from V and 1 base from J, with 9 bases between. The CDR3 sequence: CASSLAQGPQETQYF. CDR3 nucleotide sequence: TGTGCCAGCAGCTTAGCGCAGGGCCCCCAAGAGACCCAGTACTTC.

The chain uses TRBV27 and TRBJ1-1; no clear D gene. In germline, CDR1 is MNHEY, CDR2 SMNVEV (reference sequence). V lost 2 bases, J lost 8 bases, and 12 bases lay in between. The CDR3 runs to 13 residues. CDR3 sequence (DNA): TGTGCCAGCAGTTTACACACGGGAAGCGAAGCTTTCTTT. Protein sequence: CASSLHTGSEAFF.

The chain combines TRBV7-2 with TRBJ2-6, with 7 bases aligning to TRBD1. CDR3 size: 12 residues. Trimming at V came to 2 bases and at J to 17 bases, leaving 6 bases not matched to a gene. Germline V gives CDR1 SGHTA, CDR2 FQGNSA. The CDR3 region has the DNA TGTGCCAGCAGCTTACGGGGACAGATGATGACTTTC. It is translated as CASSLRGQMMTF.

V is TRBV11-2 and J is TRBJ1-1; D is unresolved. V was trimmed by 3 bases and J by 1 base, leaving 12 bases between them. In germline, CDR1 is SGHAT, CDR2 FQNNGV. This CDR3 has 15 residues. CDR3 bases: TGTGCCAGCAGCTTCGGGGAGTATGGGAACACTGAAGCTTTCTTT. It is translated as CASSFGEYGNTEAFF.

The chain carries TRBV6-1 and TRBJ2-1; 8 bases map to TRBD2. V lost 6 bases to trimming and J lost 5 bases; unmatched junction nucleotides: 9. Germline V gives CDR1 MNHNS, CDR2 SASEGT. The length of the CDR3 is 15 residues. The CDR3 DNA is TGTGCCAGCAGCTGGGGGCTAGCGGGCGACAATGAGCAGTTCTTC. Translation gives CASSWGLAGDNEQFF.

The chain recombines TRBV4-1 with TRBJ2-7; no reliable D call. The germline V and J ends were trimmed by 3 bases and 2 bases, with 11 bases remaining between them. This CDR3 is built from 14 residues. From germline, CDR1 is MGHRA and CDR2 YSYEKL. CDR3 amino acids: CASSQGDKPYEQYF. In DNA form, the CDR3 reads TGCGCCAGCAGCCAGGGTGACAAACCCTACGAGCAGTACTTC.

This rearrangement joins TRBV2 to TRBJ2-1; 8 bases map to TRBD2. With V trimmed by 3 bases and J by 4 bases, 5 bases remained unmatched. The germline V gene has CDR1 SNHLY and CDR2 FYNNEI. The CDR3 is 15 residues long. CDR3 region: CASSEGSGTYNEQFF. CDR3 nucleotides: TGTGCCAGCAGTGAGGGTAGCGGGACTTACAATGAGCAGTTCTTC.